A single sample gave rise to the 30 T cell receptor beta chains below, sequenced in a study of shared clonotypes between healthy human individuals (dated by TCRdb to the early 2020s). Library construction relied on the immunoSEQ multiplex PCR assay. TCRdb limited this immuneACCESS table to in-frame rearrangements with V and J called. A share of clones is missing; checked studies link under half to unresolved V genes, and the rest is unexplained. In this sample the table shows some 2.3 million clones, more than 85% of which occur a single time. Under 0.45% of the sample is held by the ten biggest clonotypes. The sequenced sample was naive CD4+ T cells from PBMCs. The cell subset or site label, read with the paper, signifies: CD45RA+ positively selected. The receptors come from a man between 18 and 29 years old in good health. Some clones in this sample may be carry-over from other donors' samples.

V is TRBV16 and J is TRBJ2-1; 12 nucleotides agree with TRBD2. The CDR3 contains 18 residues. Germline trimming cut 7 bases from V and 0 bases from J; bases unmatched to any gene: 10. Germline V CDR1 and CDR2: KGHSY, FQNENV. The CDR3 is CASTPPSGRAHSYNEQFF. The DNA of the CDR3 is TGTGCCAGCACCCCCCCTAGCGGGAGGGCCCACTCCTACAATGAGCAGTTCTTC.

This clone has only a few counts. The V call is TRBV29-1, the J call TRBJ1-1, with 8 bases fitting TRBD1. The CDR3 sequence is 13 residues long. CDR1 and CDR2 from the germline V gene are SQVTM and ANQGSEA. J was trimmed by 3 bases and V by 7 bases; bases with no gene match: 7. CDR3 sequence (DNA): TGCAGCGGCTCCCGGGACAGGTACACTGAAGCTTTCTTT. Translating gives CSGSRDRYTEAFF.

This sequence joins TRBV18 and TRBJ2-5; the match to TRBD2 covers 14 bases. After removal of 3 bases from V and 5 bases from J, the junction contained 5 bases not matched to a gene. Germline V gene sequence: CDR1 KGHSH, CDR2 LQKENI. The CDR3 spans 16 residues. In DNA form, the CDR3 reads TGTGCCAGCTCACCGAGGACTAGCGGGAGGAGTGAGACCCAGTACTTC. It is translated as CASSPRTSGRSETQYF.

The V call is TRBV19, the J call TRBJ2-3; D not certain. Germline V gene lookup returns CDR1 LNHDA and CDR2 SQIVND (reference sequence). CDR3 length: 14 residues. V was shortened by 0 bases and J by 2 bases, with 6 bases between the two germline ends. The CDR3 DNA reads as TGTGCCAGTAGTATAGATGCGTTCACAGATACGCAGTATTTT. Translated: CASSIDAFTDTQYF.

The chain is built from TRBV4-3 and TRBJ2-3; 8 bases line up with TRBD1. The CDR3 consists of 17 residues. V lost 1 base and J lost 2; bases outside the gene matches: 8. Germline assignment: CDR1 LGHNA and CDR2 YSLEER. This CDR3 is CASSQVVTGGVTDTQYF. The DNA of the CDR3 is TGCGCCAGCAGCCAAGTCGTCACAGGGGGTGTCACAGATACGCAGTATTTT.

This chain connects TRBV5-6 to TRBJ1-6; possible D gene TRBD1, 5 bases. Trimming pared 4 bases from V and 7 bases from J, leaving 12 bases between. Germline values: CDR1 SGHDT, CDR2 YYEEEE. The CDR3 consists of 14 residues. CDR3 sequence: CASSGGDPNSPLHF. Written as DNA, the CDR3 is TGTGCCAGCAGCGGGGGGGACCCCAATTCACCCCTCCACTTT.

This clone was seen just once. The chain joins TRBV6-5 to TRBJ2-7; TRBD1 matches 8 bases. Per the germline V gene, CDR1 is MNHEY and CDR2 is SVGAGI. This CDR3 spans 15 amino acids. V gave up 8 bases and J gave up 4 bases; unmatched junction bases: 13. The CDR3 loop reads CASARARTGSYEQYF. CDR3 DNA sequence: TGTGCCAGCGCGCGAGCAAGGACAGGGTCGTACGAGCAGTACTTC.

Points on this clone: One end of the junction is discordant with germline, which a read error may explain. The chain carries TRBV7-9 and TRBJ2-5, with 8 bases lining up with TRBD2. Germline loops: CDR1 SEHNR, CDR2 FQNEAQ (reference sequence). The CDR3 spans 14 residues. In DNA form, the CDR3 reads TGTGCCAGCAGCGCCCTCGGGGGGCGGGGGGCCCAATACTTC. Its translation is CASSALGGRGAQYF.

The CDR3 bases are TGTGCCAGCAGCTGGGGACTAGCCACCTACAATGAGCAGTTCTTC. Translated: CASSWGLATYNEQFF. This chain uses TRBV7-3 with TRBJ2-1; TRBD2 aligns across 9 bases. The CDR3 length is 15 residues. Germline CDR1 is SGHTA and CDR2 is FQGTGA. V was pared by 4 bases and J by 2 bases, with 3 bases of the junction left unmatched.

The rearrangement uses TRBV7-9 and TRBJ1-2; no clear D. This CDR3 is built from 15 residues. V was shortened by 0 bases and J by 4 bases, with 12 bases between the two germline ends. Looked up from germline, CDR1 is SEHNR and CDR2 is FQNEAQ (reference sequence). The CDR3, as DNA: TGTGCCAGCAGCTTAGCGCTAGGGAATGCCTATGGCTACACCTTC. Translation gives CASSLALGNAYGYTF.

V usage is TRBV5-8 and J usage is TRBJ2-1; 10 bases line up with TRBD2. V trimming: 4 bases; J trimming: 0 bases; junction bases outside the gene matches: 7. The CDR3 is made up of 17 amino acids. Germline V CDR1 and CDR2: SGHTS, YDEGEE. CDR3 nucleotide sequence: TGTGCCAGCAGCCCCTATAGCGGGAGGTCCTCCTACAATGAGCAGTTCTTC. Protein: CASSPYSGRSSYNEQFF. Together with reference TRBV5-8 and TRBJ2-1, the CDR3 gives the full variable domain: EAGVTQSPTHLIKTRGQQATLRCSPISGHTSVYWYQQALGLGLQFLLWYDEGEERNRGNFPPRFSGRQFPNYSSELNVNALELEDSALYLCASSPYSGRSSYNEQFFGPGTRLTVL.

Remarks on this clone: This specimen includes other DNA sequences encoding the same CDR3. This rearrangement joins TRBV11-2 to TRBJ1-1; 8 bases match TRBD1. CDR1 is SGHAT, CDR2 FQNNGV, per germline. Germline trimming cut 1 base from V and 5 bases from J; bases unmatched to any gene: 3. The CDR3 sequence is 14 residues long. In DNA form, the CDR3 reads TGTGCCAGCAGCTTAGGACAGGGGAGTACTGAAGCTTTCTTT. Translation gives CASSLGQGSTEAFF.

CDR3 nucleotides: TGTGCCAGCACCGGACAGGGGGCCGGCACCGGGGAGCTGTTTTTT. It is translated as CASTGQGAGTGELFF. This chain connects TRBV6-5 to TRBJ2-2; TRBD1 aligns across 11 bases. The germline CDR1 and CDR2 sequences are MNHEY and SVGAGI. J was trimmed by 4 bases and V by 7 bases; bases with no gene match: 5. CDR3 length equals 15 residues.

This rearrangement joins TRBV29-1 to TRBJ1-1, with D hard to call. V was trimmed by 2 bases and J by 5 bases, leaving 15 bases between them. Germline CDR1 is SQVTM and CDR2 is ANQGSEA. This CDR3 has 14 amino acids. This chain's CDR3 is CSVERAAGWTEAFF. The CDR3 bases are TGCAGCGTTGAAAGGGCGGCGGGATGGACTGAAGCTTTCTTT. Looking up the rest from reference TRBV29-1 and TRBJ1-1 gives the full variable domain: SAVISQKPSRDICQRGTSLTIQCQVDSQVTMMFWYRQQPGQSLTLIATANQGSEATYESGFVIDKFPISRPNLTFSTLTVSNMSPEDSSIYLCSVERAAGWTEAFFGQGTRLTVV.

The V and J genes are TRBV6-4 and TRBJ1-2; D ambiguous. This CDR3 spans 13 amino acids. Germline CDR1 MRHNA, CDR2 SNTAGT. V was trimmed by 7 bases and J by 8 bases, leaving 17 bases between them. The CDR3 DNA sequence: TGTGCCAGCATACAACCCGGGCACGACGGCTACACCTTC. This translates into CASIQPGHDGYTF.

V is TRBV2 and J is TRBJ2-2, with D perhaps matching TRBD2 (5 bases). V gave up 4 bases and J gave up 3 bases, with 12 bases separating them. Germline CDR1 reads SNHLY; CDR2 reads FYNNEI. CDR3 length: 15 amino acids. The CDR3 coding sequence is TGTGCCAGCAGTGTTCAGGCGCGGGACACCGGGGAGCTGTTTTTT. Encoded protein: CASSVQARDTGELFF.

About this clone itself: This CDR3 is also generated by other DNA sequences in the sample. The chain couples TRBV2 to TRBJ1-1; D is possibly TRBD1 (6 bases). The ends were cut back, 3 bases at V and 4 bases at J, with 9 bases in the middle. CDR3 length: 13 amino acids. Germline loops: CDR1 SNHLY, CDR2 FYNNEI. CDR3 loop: CASSERGGTEAFF. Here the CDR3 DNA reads TGTGCCAGCAGTGAGAGGGGGGGCACTGAAGCTTTCTTT. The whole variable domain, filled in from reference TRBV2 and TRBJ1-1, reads EPEVTQTPSHQVTQMGQEVILRCVPISNHLYFYWYRQILGQKVEFLVSFYNNEISEKSEIFDDQFSVERPDGSNFTLKIRSTKLEDSAMYFCASSERGGTEAFFGQGTRLTVV.

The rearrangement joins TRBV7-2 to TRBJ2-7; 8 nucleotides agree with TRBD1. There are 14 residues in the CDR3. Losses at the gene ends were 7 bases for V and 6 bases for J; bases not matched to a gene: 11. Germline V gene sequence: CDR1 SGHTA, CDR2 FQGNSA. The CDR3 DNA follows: TGTGCCAGCACCGGACAGGGAAAATATGGCGAGCAGTACTTC. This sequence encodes CASTGQGKYGEQYF.

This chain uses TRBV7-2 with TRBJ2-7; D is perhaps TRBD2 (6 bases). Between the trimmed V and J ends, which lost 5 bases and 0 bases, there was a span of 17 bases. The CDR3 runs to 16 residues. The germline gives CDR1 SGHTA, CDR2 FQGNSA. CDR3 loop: CASSVSWDLSSYEQYF. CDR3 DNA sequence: TGTGCCAGCAGCGTTAGTTGGGACTTATCCTCCTACGAGCAGTACTTC.

The CDR3 DNA reads as TGTGCCTTGATATGGCGCCAACGGGGTCTCGAGCAGTACTTC. This gives the protein CALIWRQRGLEQYF. The chain employs TRBV30 and TRBJ2-7; tentative D call: TRBD2 (5 bases). V shed 7 bases and J shed 6 bases, with 22 bases lying between them. CDR1 is GTSNPN and CDR2 is SVGIG in the germline V gene (reference sequence). This CDR3 region has 14 residues.

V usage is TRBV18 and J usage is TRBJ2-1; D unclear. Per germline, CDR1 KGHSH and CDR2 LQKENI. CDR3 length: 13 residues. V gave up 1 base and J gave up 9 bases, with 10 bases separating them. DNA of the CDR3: TGTGCCAGCTCACCACAACCCGGCCTTGAGCAGTTCTTC. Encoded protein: CASSPQPGLEQFF.

In DNA form, the CDR3 reads TGTGCCAGCAGCCGAAAACTTGGACAGACAACCTCCTACGAGCAGTACTTC. This sequence encodes CASSRKLGQTTSYEQYF. The rearrangement links TRBV7-9 to TRBJ2-7; maybe TRBD1 (6 bases). This CDR3 is 17 amino acids long. Per germline, CDR1 SEHNR and CDR2 FQNEAQ (reference sequence). The germline V and J ends were trimmed by 5 bases and 0 bases, with 20 bases remaining between them.

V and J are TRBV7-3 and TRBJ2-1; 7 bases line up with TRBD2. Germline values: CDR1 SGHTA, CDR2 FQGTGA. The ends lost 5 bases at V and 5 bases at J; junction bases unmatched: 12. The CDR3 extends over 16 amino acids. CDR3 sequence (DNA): TGTGCCAGCAGCCGAACCTCGGCTAGCGGAGACAATGAGCAGTTCTTC. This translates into CASSRTSASGDNEQFF.

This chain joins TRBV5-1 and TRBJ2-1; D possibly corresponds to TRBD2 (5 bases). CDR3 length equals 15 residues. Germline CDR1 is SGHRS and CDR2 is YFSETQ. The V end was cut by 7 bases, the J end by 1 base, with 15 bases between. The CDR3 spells CASAPLAVSYNEQFF. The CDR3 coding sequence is TGCGCCAGCGCCCCTCTAGCTGTTTCCTACAATGAGCAGTTCTTC.

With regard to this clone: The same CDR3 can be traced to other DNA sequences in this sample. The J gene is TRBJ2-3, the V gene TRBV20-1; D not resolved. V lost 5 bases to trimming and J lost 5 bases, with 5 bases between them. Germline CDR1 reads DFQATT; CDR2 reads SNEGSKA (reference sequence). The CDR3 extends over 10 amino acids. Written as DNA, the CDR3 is TGCAGTGCTGGCGGAGATACGCAGTATTTT. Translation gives CSAGGDTQYF.

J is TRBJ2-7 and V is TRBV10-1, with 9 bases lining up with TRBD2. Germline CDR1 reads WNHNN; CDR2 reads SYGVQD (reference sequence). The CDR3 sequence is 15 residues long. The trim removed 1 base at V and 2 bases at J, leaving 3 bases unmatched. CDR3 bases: TGCGCCAGCAGTGAGTTCGCTAGCGGGGCCTACGAGCAGTACTTC. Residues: CASSEFASGAYEQYF.

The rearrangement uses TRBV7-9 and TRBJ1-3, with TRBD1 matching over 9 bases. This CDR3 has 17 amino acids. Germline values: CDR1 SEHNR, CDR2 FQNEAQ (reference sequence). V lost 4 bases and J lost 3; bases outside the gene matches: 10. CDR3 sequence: CASSSPETGGIGNTIYF. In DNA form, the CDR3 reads TGTGCCAGCAGCTCCCCAGAGACAGGGGGTATTGGAAACACCATATATTTT.

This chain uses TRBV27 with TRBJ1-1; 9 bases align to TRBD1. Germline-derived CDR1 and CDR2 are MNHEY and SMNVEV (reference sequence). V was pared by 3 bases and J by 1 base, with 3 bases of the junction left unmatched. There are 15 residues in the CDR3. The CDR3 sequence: CASSLLDRGNTEAFF. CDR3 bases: TGTGCCAGCAGTTTGTTGGACAGGGGGAACACTGAAGCTTTCTTT.

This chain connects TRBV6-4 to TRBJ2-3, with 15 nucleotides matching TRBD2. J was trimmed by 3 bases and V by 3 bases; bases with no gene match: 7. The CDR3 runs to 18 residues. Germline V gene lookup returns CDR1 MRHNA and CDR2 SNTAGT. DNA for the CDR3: TGTGCCAGCAGTGAAACAGGACTAGCGGGAGGGCCGACAGATACGCAGTATTTT. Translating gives CASSETGLAGGPTDTQYF.

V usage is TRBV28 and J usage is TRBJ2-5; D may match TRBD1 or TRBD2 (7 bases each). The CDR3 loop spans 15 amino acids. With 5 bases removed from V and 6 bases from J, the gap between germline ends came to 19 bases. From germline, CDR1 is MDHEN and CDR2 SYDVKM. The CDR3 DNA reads TGTGCCAGCAGTCCAGCCGACAGGGAGGGAAAGACCCAGTACTTC. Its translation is CASSPADREGKTQYF.